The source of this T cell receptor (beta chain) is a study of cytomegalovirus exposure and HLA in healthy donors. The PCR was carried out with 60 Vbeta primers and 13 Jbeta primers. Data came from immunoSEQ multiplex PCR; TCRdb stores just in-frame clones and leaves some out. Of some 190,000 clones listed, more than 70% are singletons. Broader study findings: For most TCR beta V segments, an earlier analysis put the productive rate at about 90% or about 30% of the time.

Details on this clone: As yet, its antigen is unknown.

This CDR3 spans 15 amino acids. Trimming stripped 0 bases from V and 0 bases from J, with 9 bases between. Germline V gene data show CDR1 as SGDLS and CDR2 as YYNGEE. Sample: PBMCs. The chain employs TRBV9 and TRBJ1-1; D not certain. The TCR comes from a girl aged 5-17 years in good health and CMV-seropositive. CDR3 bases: TGTGCCAGCAGCGTAGTAGCAGTCATGAACACTGAAGCTTTCTTT. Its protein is CASSVVAVMNTEAFF.